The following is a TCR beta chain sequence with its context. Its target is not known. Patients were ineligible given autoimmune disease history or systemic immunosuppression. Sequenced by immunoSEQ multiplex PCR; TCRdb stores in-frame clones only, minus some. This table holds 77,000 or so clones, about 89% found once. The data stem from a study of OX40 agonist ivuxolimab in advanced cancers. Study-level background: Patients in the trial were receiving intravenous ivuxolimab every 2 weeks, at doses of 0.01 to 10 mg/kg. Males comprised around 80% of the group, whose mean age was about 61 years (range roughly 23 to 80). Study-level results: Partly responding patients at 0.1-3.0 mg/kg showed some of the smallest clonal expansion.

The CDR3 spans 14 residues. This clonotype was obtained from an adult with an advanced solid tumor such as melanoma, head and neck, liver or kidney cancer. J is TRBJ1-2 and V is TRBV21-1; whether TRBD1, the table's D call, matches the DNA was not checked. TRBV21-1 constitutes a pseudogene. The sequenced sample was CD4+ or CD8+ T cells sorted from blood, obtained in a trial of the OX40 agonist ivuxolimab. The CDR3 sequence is CASTGQGPDYGYTF. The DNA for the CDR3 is TGTGCCAGCACCGGACAGGGCCCCGACTATGGCTACACCTTC.